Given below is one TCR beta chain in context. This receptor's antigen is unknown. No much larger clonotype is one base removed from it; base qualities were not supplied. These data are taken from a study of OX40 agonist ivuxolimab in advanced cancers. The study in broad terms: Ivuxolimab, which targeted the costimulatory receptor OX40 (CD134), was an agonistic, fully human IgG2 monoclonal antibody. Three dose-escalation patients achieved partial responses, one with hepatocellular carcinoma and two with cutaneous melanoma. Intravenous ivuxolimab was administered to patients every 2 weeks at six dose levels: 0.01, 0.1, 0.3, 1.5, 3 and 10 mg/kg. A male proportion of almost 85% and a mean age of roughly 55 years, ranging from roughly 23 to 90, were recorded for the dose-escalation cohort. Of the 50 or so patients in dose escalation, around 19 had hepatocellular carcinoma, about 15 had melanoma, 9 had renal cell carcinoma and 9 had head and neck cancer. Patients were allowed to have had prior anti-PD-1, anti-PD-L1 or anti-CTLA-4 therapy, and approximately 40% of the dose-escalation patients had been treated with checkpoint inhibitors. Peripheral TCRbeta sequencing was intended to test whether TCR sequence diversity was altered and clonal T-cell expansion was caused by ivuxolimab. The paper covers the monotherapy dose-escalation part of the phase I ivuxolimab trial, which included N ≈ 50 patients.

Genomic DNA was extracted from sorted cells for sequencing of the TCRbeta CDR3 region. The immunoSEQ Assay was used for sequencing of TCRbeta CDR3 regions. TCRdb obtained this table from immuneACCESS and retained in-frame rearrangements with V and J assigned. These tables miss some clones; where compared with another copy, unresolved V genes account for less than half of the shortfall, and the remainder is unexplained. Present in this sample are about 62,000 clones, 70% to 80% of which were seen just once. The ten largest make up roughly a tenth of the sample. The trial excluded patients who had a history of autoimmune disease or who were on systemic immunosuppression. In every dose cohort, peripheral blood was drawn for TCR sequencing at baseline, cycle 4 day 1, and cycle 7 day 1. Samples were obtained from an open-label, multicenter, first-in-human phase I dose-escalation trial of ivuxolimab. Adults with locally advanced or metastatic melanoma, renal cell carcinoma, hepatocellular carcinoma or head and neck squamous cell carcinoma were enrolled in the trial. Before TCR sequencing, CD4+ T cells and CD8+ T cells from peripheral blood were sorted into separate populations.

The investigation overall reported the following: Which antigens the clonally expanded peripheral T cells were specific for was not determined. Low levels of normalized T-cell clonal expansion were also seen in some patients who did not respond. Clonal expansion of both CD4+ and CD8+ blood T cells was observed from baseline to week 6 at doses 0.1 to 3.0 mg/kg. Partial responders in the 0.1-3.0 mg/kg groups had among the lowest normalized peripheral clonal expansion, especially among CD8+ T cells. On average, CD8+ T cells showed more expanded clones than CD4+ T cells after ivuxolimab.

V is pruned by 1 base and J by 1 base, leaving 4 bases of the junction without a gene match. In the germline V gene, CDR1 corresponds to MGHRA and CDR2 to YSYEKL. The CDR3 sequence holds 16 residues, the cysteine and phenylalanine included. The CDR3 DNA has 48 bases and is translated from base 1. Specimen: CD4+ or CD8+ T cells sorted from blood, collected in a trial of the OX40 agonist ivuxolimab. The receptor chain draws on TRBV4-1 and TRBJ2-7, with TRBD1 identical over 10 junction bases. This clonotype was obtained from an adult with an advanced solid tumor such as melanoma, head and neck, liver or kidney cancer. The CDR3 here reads CASSQVGDRGSYEQYF. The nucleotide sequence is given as TGCGCCAGCAGCCAAGTGGGGGACAGGGGTTCCTACGAGCAGTACTTC.